This T cell receptor beta chain comes out of a study of Graves' ophthalmopathy and Graves' hyperthyroidism (dated by TCRdb to 2016 to 2019). Context from the whole study: Peripheral blood was collected at initial diagnosis, prior to any treatment. To tell Graves' ophthalmopathy apart from Graves' hyperthyroidism, and to predict which patients would progress to ophthalmopathy, the study relied on TCR beta repertoire signatures. In total, around 130 blood samples were TCR-sequenced: 40 to 45 ophthalmopathy, some 72 hyperthyroidism and about 17 hyperthyroidism-to-ophthalmopathy patients. To explore V-J signatures that distinguish ophthalmopathy from hyperthyroidism, a discovery set of around 100 patients was enrolled, made up of 40 to 45 with ophthalmopathy and 57 with stable hyperthyroidism. An independent validation cohort comprised 18 hyperthyroidism patients and over 15 patients who later progressed from hyperthyroidism to ophthalmopathy. In over five hyperthyroidism patients, T-cell repertoires of thyroid tissue and blood were compared. After sampling, hyperthyroidism patients received methimazole starting at 30 mg daily, and ophthalmopathy patients received high-dose intravenous methylprednisolone. The approximately 100 discovery patients were randomly divided into training and test sets at a 7:3 ratio. Study-wide conclusions, independent of this receptor: Sample size was not predetermined statistically, and investigators were not blinded to group allocation. In cross-validation, the 13-signature model distinguished ophthalmopathy from stable hyperthyroidism with 85% to 90% sensitivity and around 81% specificity, and in the test set the corresponding values were about 80% and 75%. Most of the expanded thyroid clonotypes with a frequency above 0.001 were also detected in blood, and it was suggested that the thyroid immune response may be reflected by blood repertoires. In validation, the model predicted ophthalmopathy progression with more than 55% sensitivity and about 73% specificity; roughly 11 predicted patients were CT-confirmed with GO in a median of roughly 6.8 months.

Ophthalmopathy patients had moderately to severely active disease, Clinical Activity Score of at least 3, NOSPECS grade of at least 4, and disease duration under 3 months. Patients with other autoimmune diseases, uncontrolled infections, pregnancy or lactation were excluded from the study. Clinical symptoms, serum thyroxine, TRAb, thyroid ultrasound and orbital computed tomography formed the basis of the diagnosis. Ficoll-Paque density gradient centrifugation was used to isolate PBMCs from approximately 11 ml of fresh peripheral blood. Total RNA was extracted using Trizol reagent, and RNA quality was checked on an Agilent 2100 Bioanalyzer. The sample holds a few counts of this clonotype. Its antigen target is currently unknown. Base qualities are not provided; no much larger clone lies one nucleotide away. For repertoire sequencing, the TCR beta CDR3 regions were amplified from RNA transcripts. The first round of RT-PCR was done with HTBI primers and the Qiagen OneStep RT-PCR kit, and was followed by a second round of multiplex PCR, then size selection and purification. Libraries were sequenced paired-end with 100 bp reads on an Illumina HiSeq2000. Processing in the source paper ran as follows. SOAPnuke was used to process the reads, throwing out any read that had adapters, had uncalled bases, had a mean Phred below 15, or lacked an exact constant-primer or identifier match. COPE v1.2.5 was used to merge the high-quality paired reads. Each unique nucleotide sequence was treated as a clonotype, and MiTCR v1.1 was used to align the clonotypes to the IMGT TRB V, D and J references. Analysis was restricted to V-J combinations with a frequency above 0.0001, which covered 99% to 99.2% of repertoires. For each V-J combination, a TCR clonal expansion and chaos score was defined as F50 clonal expansion divided by the chaos observed in the TCRdist matrix. Features were reduced by Welch's t-statistics and random forest to about a dozen V-J combinations, which fed a naive Bayes classifier. The Morisita-Horn index was used to measure how similar the thyroid and blood repertoires were. TCRdb ran its own pipeline on the public reads, namely fastp trimming at Q25 and MiXCR clone calling, and kept in-frame beta chains. Rows merge per CDR3 protein into single entries with the most common DNA and genes. The V and J calls and clone size are TCRdb's, not the authors'. In all, the sample holds over 200,000 distinct CDR3 sequences, and around 28% of those were seen once. Around 9.8% of the sample rests with the top ten.

V ends up 8 bases short and J 0 bases short, with an unmatched junction base count of 6. There are 14 amino acids in the CDR3, from cysteine to phenylalanine inclusive. Only the CDR3 DNA is retained, 42 bases long and in frame from the first base. CDR1 is given as KGHSH and CDR2 as LQKENI, both from the germline V gene. Recombination linked TRBV18 to TRBJ2-5; the junction holds 7 bases that match TRBD2. This receptor was taken from a man aged 45-65 years with Graves' ophthalmopathy. Donor details come from another sample of the same person, matched by shared clones. Sequencing used peripheral blood. The DNA sequence is TGTGCCAGCCGGGACTACAACAACCAAGAGACCCAGTACTTC. This sequence encodes CASRDYNNQETQYF.